This T cell receptor beta chain was profiled in a study of blood T cell repertoires in COVID-19. Profiled with immunoSEQ multiplex PCR; TCRdb holds only in-frame clones, not every one. In the table there are 94,000 or so clones, around 84% of which are singletons. Germline V gives CDR1 LNHDA, CDR2 SQIVND (reference sequence). CDR3 length: 14 amino acids. Trimming pared 3 bases from V and 4 bases from J, leaving 12 bases between. This sequence joins TRBV19 and TRBJ1-1; D uncertain. The clonotype was recovered from a man aged 55 to 70 with acute or convalescent COVID-19. The sample was peripheral blood. CDR3 in DNA: TGTGCCAGTAGTATTAGTACTGATTCCACTGAAGCTTTCTTT. Amino acid sequence: CASSISTDSTEAFF.